This T cell receptor beta chain was captured in a study of brain T cells in children with intractable seizures. Produced via immunoSEQ multiplex PCR; TCRdb's table is partial and in-frame only. Of 75,000 to 80,000 clones listed, 85% to 95% are singletons. Per the germline V gene, CDR1 is GTSNPN and CDR2 is SVGIG (reference sequence). The CDR3 covers 16 residues. J gave up 4 bases and V 0 bases, and 7 bases lay outside the gene matches. Material: peripheral blood, obtained at surgery. The chain carries TRBV30 and TRBJ1-5; 9 bases are a match to TRBD1. This TCR was recovered from a boy younger than two with tuberous sclerosis and intractable seizures. Here the CDR3 DNA reads TGTGCCTGGAGTGTAGGGAGGACAGGGGTTAATCAGCCCCAGCATTTT. This translates into CAWSVGRTGVNQPQHF.